These 21 T cell receptor beta chains came from one sample sequenced in a study of cytomegalovirus exposure and HLA in healthy donors. Primers: 60 Vbeta forward and 13 Jbeta reverse. The method was immunoSEQ multiplex PCR; TCRdb's version includes in-frame clones alone and lacks a portion of them. This table has about 90,000 clones, less than 85% appearing once. The source material was PBMCs. Receptor source: a man younger than 35 in good health and CMV-seronegative.

The chain employs TRBV6-5 and TRBJ1-1; possible D gene TRBD1, 5 bases. Germline V gives CDR1 MNHEY, CDR2 SVGAGI. There are 14 residues in the CDR3. Trimming cost V 2 bases and J 4 bases, with 11 bases left between them. The chain's CDR3 is CASSYPGGGTEAFF. In DNA form, the CDR3 reads TGTGCCAGCAGTTACCCCGGGGGGGGCACTGAAGCTTTCTTT.

The V call is TRBV5-1, the J call TRBJ2-5; 9 nucleotides agree with TRBD2. Germline V gene lookup returns CDR1 SGHRS and CDR2 YFSETQ. The CDR3 has 15 amino acids. V lost 4 bases and J lost 1; bases outside the gene matches: 5. The CDR3 nucleotides read TGCGCCAGCAGCCCCACGACTAGCGGCCAAGAGACCCAGTACTTC. Protein sequence: CASSPTTSGQETQYF.

This chain links TRBV25-1 with TRBJ2-7, with 10 bases matching TRBD1. From germline, CDR1 is MGHDK and CDR2 SYGVNS. The CDR3 is 15 residues long. V lost 6 bases to trimming and J lost 5 bases; unmatched junction nucleotides: 10. This CDR3 is CASSFPIGTGDEQYF. For the CDR3, the DNA is TGTGCCAGCAGCTTCCCAATTGGGACAGGGGACGAGCAGTACTTC.

CDR3 coding DNA: TGCAGCGTTGAAGTAGTAGGCAGCCTTAGACGGGGGGTCTGCTACTCCTACGAGCAGTACTTC. Protein sequence: CSVEVVGSLRRGVCYSYEQYF. This rearrangement joins TRBV29-1 to TRBJ2-7; 7 bases are shared with TRBD2. From germline, CDR1 is SQVTM and CDR2 ANQGSEA. CDR3 length: 21 amino acids. Trimming at V came to 1 base and at J to 0 bases, leaving 24 bases not matched to a gene.

The J gene is TRBJ2-7, the V gene TRBV4-1, with 8 positions matching TRBD2. Germline V gives CDR1 MGHRA, CDR2 YSYEKL. With V trimmed by 1 base and J by 6 bases, 2 bases remained unmatched. The CDR3 length is 13 residues. CDR3 residues: CASSQVREGEQYF. The DNA of the CDR3 is TGCGCCAGCAGCCAAGTTCGGGAGGGCGAGCAGTACTTC.

The genes are TRBV5-4 and TRBJ2-2; D may be TRBD2 (5 bases). V was shortened by 2 bases and J by 4 bases, with 12 bases between the two germline ends. The CDR3 is 15 amino acids. Germline CDR1 reads SGHNT; CDR2 reads YYREEE (reference sequence). In DNA, the CDR3 is TGTGCCAGCAGCTTTCCCCTAGCAGGCACCGGGGAGCTGTTTTTT. Amino acids: CASSFPLAGTGELFF.

V gene TRBV5-5 combines with J gene TRBJ1-2; D possibly corresponds to TRBD1 (5 bases). V dropped 4 bases and J dropped 5 bases, with 15 bases sitting between them. The length of the CDR3 is 14 residues. Germline lookup yields CDR1 SGHKS and CDR2 YYEKEE (reference sequence). CDR3 loop: CASSNEGEGYGYTF. The DNA for the CDR3 is TGTGCCAGCAGCAACGAAGGGGAAGGTTATGGCTACACCTTC.

This chain links TRBV4-2 with TRBJ2-5; D uncertain. From germline, CDR1 is LGHNA and CDR2 YNFKEQ. CDR3 length: 17 residues. V lost 1 base, J lost 0 bases, and 15 bases lay in between. As DNA, the CDR3 is TGTGCCAGCAGCCAAGGGTCGGCGGATTGGTACCAAGAGACCCAGTACTTC. This translates into CASSQGSADWYQETQYF.

This clone was observed once. One end of the junction does not line up with germline, which may come from a read error. The chain joins TRBV6-5 to TRBJ1-1; 7 bases agree with TRBD1. This CDR3 is built from 15 residues. Germline V gene lookup returns CDR1 MNHEY and CDR2 SVGAGI. CDR3 loop: CANSYSPGGNTEAFF. The DNA of the CDR3 is TGTGCCAACAGTTACAGTCCAGGGGGGAACACTGAAGCTTTCTTT.

The gene calls are TRBV30 and TRBJ2-7; 10 positions match TRBD2. Germline CDR1 is GTSNPN and CDR2 is SVGIG (reference sequence). The CDR3 totals 14 residues. Losses at the gene ends were 6 bases for V and 5 bases for J; bases not matched to a gene: 10. CDR3 bases: TGTGCCTGTACCGGGCAAGGACTAGCGGACGAGCAGTACTTC. It translates to CACTGQGLADEQYF.

The CDR3 protein is CASSWAGLPETQYF. For the CDR3, the DNA is TGCGCCAGCAGCTGGGCGGGACTCCCAGAGACCCAGTACTTC. The chain couples TRBV5-1 to TRBJ2-5; the D gene is possibly TRBD2 (6 bases). Germline assignment: CDR1 SGHRS and CDR2 YFSETQ. Trimming left V 3 bases short and J 4 bases short, with 13 bases between. The CDR3 length is 14 residues. The whole variable domain, remainder taken from reference TRBV5-1 and TRBJ2-5, is KAGVTQTPRYLIKTRGQQVTLSCSPISGHRSVSWYQQTPGQGLQFLFEYFSETQRNKGNFPGRFSGRQFSNSRSEMNVSTLELGDSALYLCASSWAGLPETQYFGPGTRLLVL.

The genes are TRBV28 and TRBJ2-5; D may be TRBD2 (6 bases). The CDR3 consists of 15 residues. Germline CDR1 and CDR2: MDHEN and SYDVKM. The V end was cut by 5 bases, the J end by 5 bases, with 18 bases between. In DNA form, the CDR3 reads TGTGCCAGCAGTCCCCGGGACTCTGGGACGGAGACCCAGTACTTC. This translates into CASSPRDSGTETQYF.

The chain carries TRBV5-5 and TRBJ2-4, with D hard to call. Looked up from germline, CDR1 is SGHKS and CDR2 is YYEKEE (reference sequence). The V and J ends lost 6 bases and 7 bases respectively, with 20 bases between them. The CDR3 length is 15 residues. In nucleotides, the CDR3 is TGTGCCAGCATGAGCACGTCGATTAGAGAGAACATTCAGTACTTC. This sequence encodes CASMSTSIRENIQYF.

V is TRBV6-1 and J is TRBJ2-6, with D tentatively TRBD1 (5 bases). The CDR3 has 15 residues. CDR1 MNHNS and CDR2 SASEGT come from the germline V gene. V was clipped by 4 bases and J by 2 bases, with 9 bases between them. CDR3 region: CASSVDRTGANVLTF. The CDR3 bases are TGTGCCAGCAGTGTCGACAGAACTGGGGCCAACGTCCTGACTTTC.

This clone was seen more than once but under ten times. This chain connects TRBV10-1 to TRBJ2-1; D may be TRBD2 (6 bases). CDR3 length: 16 amino acids. Trimming pared 5 bases from V and 7 bases from J, leaving 21 bases between. Looked up from germline, CDR1 is WNHNN and CDR2 is SYGVQD (reference sequence). The CDR3 DNA reads TGCGCCAGCAGTTCCTTAAGCGGGCTCTCTCCAAATGAGCAGTTCTTC. Amino acids: CASSSLSGLSPNEQFF.

CDR3 loop: CASSSRGLAGGFQETQYF. The CDR3 nucleotides are TGTGCCAGCAGCTCCCGGGGGTTAGCGGGGGGGTTCCAAGAGACCCAGTACTTC. The chain is built from TRBV28 and TRBJ2-5; 11 positions agree with TRBD2. This CDR3 is 18 amino acids long. Germline CDR1 reads MDHEN; CDR2 reads SYDVKM. V shed 6 bases and J 1 base; nucleotides not matched to a gene: 13.

This chain links TRBV25-1 with TRBJ1-2; D perhaps matches TRBD1 (5 bases). This CDR3 is built from 14 residues. Trimming removed 6 bases at V and 5 bases at J, with 16 bases between. Per the germline V gene, CDR1 is MGHDK and CDR2 is SYGVNS. The CDR3 spells CASRAGGIGYGYTF. The DNA of the CDR3 is TGTGCCAGCAGGGCCGGGGGGATTGGGTATGGCTACACCTTC.

The chain couples TRBV9 to TRBJ1-2; D is ambiguous. This CDR3 comprises 11 residues. The germline V gene encodes CDR1 SGDLS and CDR2 YYNGEE. Trimming took off 2 bases at V and 10 bases at J, with 9 bases between the two ends. CDR3 DNA: TGTGCCAGCAGCGTCCGTTCAGACTACACCTTC. This gives the protein CASSVRSDYTF.

The chain links TRBV30 to TRBJ2-7; TRBD1 is a possible D gene (5 bases). Germline-derived CDR1 and CDR2 are GTSNPN and SVGIG (reference sequence). The CDR3 is made up of 15 amino acids. Deletions cut 4 bases from V and 1 base from J, with 17 bases between. In DNA, the CDR3 is TGTGCCTGGACACCAGGACACCACTTTTCCTACGAGCAGTACTTC. This sequence encodes CAWTPGHHFSYEQYF.

This chain uses TRBV18 with TRBJ1-6; the match to TRBD1 covers 7 bases. Germline loops: CDR1 KGHSH, CDR2 LQKENI. J gave up 10 bases and V 3 bases, and 6 bases lay outside the gene matches. The CDR3 sequence is 14 residues long. CDR3 in amino acids: CASSPYRGDSPLHF. Written as DNA, the CDR3 is TGTGCCAGCTCACCCTACAGGGGTGACTCACCCCTCCACTTT. The whole variable domain, filled in from reference TRBV18 and TRBJ1-6, reads NAGVMQNPRHLVRRRGQEARLRCSPMKGHSHVYWYRQLPEEGLKFMVYLQKENIIDESGMPKERFSAEFPKEGPSILRIQQVVRGDSAAYFCASSPYRGDSPLHFGNGTRLTVT.

This chain uses TRBV7-9 with TRBJ1-3; the D is unclear. This CDR3 is built from 15 residues. Germline V CDR1 and CDR2: SEHNR, FQNEAQ (reference sequence). Trimming took off 2 bases at V and 0 bases at J, with 8 bases between the two ends. The CDR3: CASSLRSDSGNTIYF. CDR3 coding DNA: TGTGCCAGCAGCTTACGTTCAGACTCTGGAAACACCATATATTTT.